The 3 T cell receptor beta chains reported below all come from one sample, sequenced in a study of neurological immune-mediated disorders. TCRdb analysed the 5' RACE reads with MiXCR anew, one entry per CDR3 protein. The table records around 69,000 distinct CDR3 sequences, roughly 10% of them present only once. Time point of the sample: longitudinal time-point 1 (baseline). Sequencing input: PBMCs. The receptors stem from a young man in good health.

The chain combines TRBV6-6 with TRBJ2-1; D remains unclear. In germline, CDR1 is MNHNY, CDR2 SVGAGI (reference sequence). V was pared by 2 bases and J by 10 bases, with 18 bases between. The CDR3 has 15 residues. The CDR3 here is CASSYGRSERLEQFF. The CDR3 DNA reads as TGTGCCAGCAGTTACGGGCGGTCTGAACGATTAGAGCAGTTCTTC.

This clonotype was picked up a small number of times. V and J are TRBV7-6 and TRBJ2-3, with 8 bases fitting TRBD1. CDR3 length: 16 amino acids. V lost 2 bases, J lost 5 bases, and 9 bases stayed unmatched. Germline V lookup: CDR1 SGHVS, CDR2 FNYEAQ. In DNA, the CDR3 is TGTGCCAGCAGCTTAAGTGTGACAGGGGTCTTAGATACGCAGTATTTT. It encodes CASSLSVTGVLDTQYF.

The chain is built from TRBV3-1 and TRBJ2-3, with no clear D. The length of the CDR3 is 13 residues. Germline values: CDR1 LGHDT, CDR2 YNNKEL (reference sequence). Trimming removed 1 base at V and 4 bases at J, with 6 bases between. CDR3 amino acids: CASSQVSPDTQYF. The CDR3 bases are TGTGCCAGCAGCCAAGTGAGCCCAGATACGCAGTATTTT.